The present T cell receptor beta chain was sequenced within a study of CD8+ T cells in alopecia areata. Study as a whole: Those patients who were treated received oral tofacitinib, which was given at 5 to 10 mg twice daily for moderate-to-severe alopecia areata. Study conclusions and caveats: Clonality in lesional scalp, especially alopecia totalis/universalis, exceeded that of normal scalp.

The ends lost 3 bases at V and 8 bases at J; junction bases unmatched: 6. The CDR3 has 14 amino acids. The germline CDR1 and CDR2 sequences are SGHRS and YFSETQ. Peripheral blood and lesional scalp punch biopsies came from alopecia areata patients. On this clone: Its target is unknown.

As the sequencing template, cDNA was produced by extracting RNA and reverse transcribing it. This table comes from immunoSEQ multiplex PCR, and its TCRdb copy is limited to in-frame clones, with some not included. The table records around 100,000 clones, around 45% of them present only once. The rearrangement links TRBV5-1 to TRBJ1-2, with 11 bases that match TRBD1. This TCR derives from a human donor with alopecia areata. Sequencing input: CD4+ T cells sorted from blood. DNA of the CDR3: TGCGCCAGCAGCTGGGACAGGGGGAGGGACGGCTACACCTTC. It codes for CASSWDRGRDGYTF.